The 8 T cell receptor beta chains in this list originate from one sample, sequenced in a study of T cells in Graves' hyperthyroidism and ophthalmopathy. Amplification yielded TCR beta CDR3 regions, with RNA transcripts as the source. RT-PCR in the first round (using the HTBI primer set) targeted the TCR CDR3. TCRdb re-derived calls from the multiplex PCR reads in MiXCR, one entry per CDR3 protein. The sample includes about 640,000 distinct CDR3 sequences, about 20% seen only once; the top ten take more than 30%. The specimen sequenced was blood. These receptors originate from a young man with Graves' ophthalmopathy.

The rearrangement joins TRBV28 to TRBJ2-7; D could derive from TRBD1 or TRBD2 (5 bases each). V lost 6 bases and J 2 bases, leaving 14 bases between the germline ends. Germline V gives CDR1 MDHEN, CDR2 SYDVKM. The CDR3 length is 14 residues. CDR3 in amino acids: CASRRTGPTYEQYF. DNA for the CDR3: TGTGCCAGCAGAAGGACGGGGCCTACCTACGAGCAGTACTTC.

This clonotype was seen ten or more times. The CDR3 loop is CATSGSSGRKGETQYF. The CDR3 nucleotides are TGTGCCACCAGTGGTAGTAGCGGGAGGAAAGGAGAGACCCAGTACTTC. The V and J genes are TRBV24-1 and TRBJ2-5; 10 bases are a match to TRBD2. This CDR3 has 16 residues. Germline trimming cut 5 bases from V and 4 bases from J; bases unmatched to any gene: 9. Germline CDR1 KGHDR, CDR2 SFDVKD.

The V call is TRBV5-1, the J call TRBJ2-1; D tentatively fits TRBD1 or TRBD2 (5 bases each). The germline V and J ends were trimmed by 1 base and 2 bases, with 13 bases remaining between them. From germline, CDR1 is SGHRS and CDR2 YFSETQ. The CDR3 runs to 16 residues. The CDR3 DNA sequence: TGCGCCAGCAGCTTGAATTGGGGGATGACCTACAATGAGCAGTTCTTC. The encoded protein is CASSLNWGMTYNEQFF.

This chain joins TRBV6-2 or TRBV6-3 and TRBJ2-3; D is unresolved. The germline V gene has CDR1 MNHEY and CDR2 SVGEGT. This CDR3 region has 15 residues. Trimming stripped 0 bases from V and 2 bases from J, with 9 bases between. CDR3 DNA sequence: TGTGCCAGCAGTTACTCGAAAACCCACACAGATACGCAGTATTTT. Translating gives CASSYSKTHTDTQYF.

This clonotype occurred many times. V usage is TRBV28 and J usage is TRBJ1-2, with D tentatively TRBD1 (6 bases). Between the trimmed V and J ends, which lost 10 bases and 3 bases, there was a span of 18 bases. Germline V lookup: CDR1 MDHEN, CDR2 SYDVKM. CDR3 size: 14 residues. The CDR3 nucleotides read TGTGCCACGACGGGACAAGGAGAGGACTATGGCTACACCTTC. This codes for CATTGQGEDYGYTF.

The J gene is TRBJ1-2, the V gene TRBV18; tentatively, D is TRBD1 (6 bases). CDR3 length: 16 residues. Trimming cost V 3 bases and J 1 base, with 15 bases left between them. The germline V gene has CDR1 KGHSH and CDR2 LQKENI. CDR3 amino acids: CASSPRDTPINYGYTF. CDR3 DNA: TGTGCCAGCTCACCGCGGGACACCCCTATTAACTATGGCTACACCTTC.

V gene TRBV4-1 combines with J gene TRBJ1-5; D ambiguous. V gave up 2 bases and J gave up 0 bases, with 14 bases separating them. The germline gives CDR1 MGHRA, CDR2 YSYEKL. The CDR3 is made up of 17 amino acids. The CDR3 bases are TGCGCCAGCAGCCAATACGTGGGTGGCTATAGCAATCAGCCCCAGCATTTT. Amino acid sequence: CASSQYVGGYSNQPQHF.

The V call is TRBV6-2 or TRBV6-3, the J call TRBJ2-1, with D unresolved. From germline, CDR1 is MNHEY and CDR2 SVGEGT. The CDR3 is 13 amino acids. V shed 2 bases and J shed 4 bases, with 6 bases lying between them. Written as DNA, the CDR3 is TGTGCCAGCAGTTACGCGCCGTACAATGAGCAGTTCTTC. It translates to CASSYAPYNEQFF.